The 12 T cell receptor beta chains presented below share a single source sample, sequenced in a study of CD8 T cells in Susac syndrome. After extraction with the RNeasy kit, 0.5 to 1 ug of the RNA was reverse transcribed using random hexamers. Each CDR3 protein gets one entry after TCRdb re-called the immunoSEQ multiplex PCR reads with MiXCR. The sample includes more than 150,000 distinct CDR3 sequences, approximately 94% seen only once; the top ten take 0.098%. Material: CD4+ T cells from PBMCs. These receptors were taken from a human donor with Susac syndrome.

The gene calls are TRBV30 and TRBJ1-6; possible D gene TRBD1, 5 bases. Per germline, CDR1 GTSNPN and CDR2 SVGIG (reference sequence). The CDR3 contains 14 residues. V lost 1 base, J lost 8 bases, and 12 bases lay in between. In nucleotides, the CDR3 is TGTGCCTGGAGTGGGGGACTTGCCGATTCACCCCTCCACTTT. Its protein is CAWSGGLADSPLHF.

This chain links TRBV12-3 or TRBV12-4 with TRBJ2-3, with 11 bases fitting TRBD1. V dropped 5 bases and J dropped 4; count of bases not matched to a gene: 5. The CDR3 has 15 residues. The CDR3 loop is CASSPRTGGADTQYF. CDR3 nucleotides: TGTGCCAGCAGTCCCCGGACAGGGGGCGCAGATACGCAGTATTTT.

V and J are TRBV11-2 and TRBJ2-3; D call uncertain. The V end was cut by 0 bases, the J end by 4 bases, with 17 bases between. The CDR3 consists of 17 residues. Germline V gives CDR1 SGHAT, CDR2 FQNNGV. The CDR3 DNA reads as TGTGCCAGCAGCTTAGACCCACCTAGTACATTGGCAGATACGCAGTATTTT. Encoded protein: CASSLDPPSTLADTQYF.

The chain has TRBV20-1 and TRBJ1-4; D ambiguous. V gave up 0 bases and J gave up 0 bases, with 11 bases separating them. Germline V lookup: CDR1 DFQATT, CDR2 SNEGSKA (reference sequence). This CDR3 spans 16 amino acids. CDR3 amino acids: CSARDPQIATNEKLFF. DNA for the CDR3: TGCAGTGCTAGAGATCCCCAGATTGCAACTAATGAAAAACTGTTTTTT.

The rearrangement uses TRBV7-3 and TRBJ2-1; D possibly corresponds to TRBD2 (6 bases). The germline V gene encodes CDR1 SGHTA and CDR2 FQGTGA. CDR3 length equals 13 residues. Trimming took 5 bases from V and 9 from J, leaving 14 bases between them. This CDR3 reads CASSETSFGEQFF. CDR3 in DNA: TGTGCCAGCAGCGAAACTAGCTTTGGTGAGCAGTTCTTC.

This chain joins TRBV20-1 and TRBJ1-5; the D gene is possibly TRBD1 (5 bases). The V and J ends lost 0 bases and 6 bases respectively, with 15 bases between them. Germline loops: CDR1 DFQATT, CDR2 SNEGSKA (reference sequence). The CDR3 spans 15 residues. CDR3 in amino acids: CSAREAGGGGQPQHF. DNA for the CDR3: TGCAGTGCTAGAGAGGCCGGGGGTGGAGGTCAGCCCCAGCATTTT.

The V and J genes are TRBV28 and TRBJ2-1; D remains unclear. Germline V gives CDR1 MDHEN, CDR2 SYDVKM. V was shortened by 2 bases and J by 7 bases, with 0 bases between the two germline ends. This CDR3 has 10 amino acids. This CDR3 is CASSLNEQFF. The CDR3 DNA reads TGTGCCAGCAGTTTAAATGAGCAGTTCTTC.

The chain recombines TRBV27 with TRBJ2-3; unclear D gene. V was shortened by 3 bases and J by 2 bases, with 15 bases between the two germline ends. Germline V CDR1 and CDR2: MNHEY, SMNVEV (reference sequence). The CDR3 sequence is 16 residues long. The CDR3 is CASSFYFGQNTDTQYF. The CDR3 nucleotides are TGTGCCAGCAGTTTTTACTTTGGGCAGAACACAGATACGCAGTATTTT.

The J gene is TRBJ1-2, the V gene TRBV10-3; D uncertain. Deletions cut 0 bases from V and 8 bases from J, with 7 bases between. There are 12 residues in the CDR3. CDR1 is ENHRY and CDR2 is SYGVKD in the germline V gene. CDR3 amino acids: CAISESVHGYTF. The CDR3 region has the DNA TGTGCCATCAGTGAGTCTGTACACGGCTACACCTTC.

The chain is built from TRBV19 and TRBJ2-7; no clear D. V lost 3 bases and J 2 bases, leaving 14 bases between the germline ends. Germline CDR1 reads LNHDA; CDR2 reads SQIVND (reference sequence). This CDR3 contains 15 residues. CDR3 DNA: TGTGCCAGTAGTATTGGCAGAACGCCAACCTACGAGCAGTACTTC. As protein: CASSIGRTPTYEQYF.

The chain couples TRBV25-1 to TRBJ2-5; TRBD1 aligns across 9 bases. Germline assignment: CDR1 MGHDK and CDR2 SYGVNS. This CDR3 has 15 residues. J gave up 1 base and V 8 bases, and 8 bases lay outside the gene matches. The CDR3 DNA reads as TGTGCCAGCGCCTGGGGGACAGGGACCCAAGAGACCCAGTACTTC. It codes for CASAWGTGTQETQYF.

The sample holds a few counts of this clonotype. The rearrangement uses TRBV20-1 and TRBJ2-5, with 8 positions matching TRBD2. This CDR3 contains 16 residues. V lost 0 bases to trimming and J lost 5 bases; unmatched junction nucleotides: 11. Germline V gives CDR1 DFQATT, CDR2 SNEGSKA (reference sequence). The chain's CDR3 is CSARDPSAGGIETQYF. In DNA form, the CDR3 reads TGCAGTGCTAGAGATCCGTCGGCGGGGGGAATCGAGACCCAGTACTTC.